These 20 T cell receptor beta chains originate from one sample sequenced in a study of cytomegalovirus exposure and HLA in healthy donors. PCR used 60 Vbeta primers and 13 Jbeta primers. Profiled with immunoSEQ multiplex PCR; TCRdb holds only in-frame clones, not every one. The sample yields 90,000 to 100,000 clones, roughly 70% seen once. Sequenced: PBMCs. The receptors here all came from a man aged 50-59 years in good health and CMV-seronegative.

About this clone itself: At one boundary the junction diverges from the germline segment, which might be a read error. The chain is built from TRBV7-9 and TRBJ2-1; tentative D call: TRBD1 (5 bases). The CDR3 consists of 16 residues. The germline V gene encodes CDR1 SEHNR and CDR2 FQNEAQ (reference sequence). CDR3 amino acids: CSSSSKTASSYNEQFF. In nucleotides, the CDR3 is TGTTCCAGCAGCTCAAAGACAGCGAGCTCCTACAATGAGCAGTTCTTC. The full variable domain, rest sourced from reference TRBV7-9 and TRBJ2-1, is DTGVSQNPRHKITKRGQNVTFRCDPISEHNRLYWYRQTLGQGPEFLTYFQNEAQLEKSRLLSDRFSAERPKGSFSTLEIQRTEQGDSAMYLCSSSSKTASSYNEQFFGPGTRLTVL.

The chain recombines TRBV4-2 with TRBJ2-3; D possibly corresponds to TRBD1 (5 bases). There are 14 residues in the CDR3. V dropped 4 bases and J dropped 5 bases, with 13 bases sitting between them. In germline, CDR1 is LGHNA, CDR2 YNFKEQ. CDR3 bases: TGTGCCAGCAGCCCCGATGGCCAGGGAGATACGCAGTATTTT. This encodes CASSPDGQGDTQYF.

V gene TRBV11-2 combines with J gene TRBJ2-2; 7 bases fit TRBD2. Trimming removed 5 bases from V and 1 base from J; junction bases left unmatched: 4. CDR3 length equals 15 residues. Germline V CDR1 and CDR2: SGHAT, FQNNGV. The DNA of the CDR3 is TGTGCCAGCAGCATCAGCGGGAAGAACACCGGGGAGCTGTTTTTT. It encodes CASSISGKNTGELFF.

The gene calls are TRBV19 and TRBJ1-1; 8 nucleotides line up with TRBD1. The CDR3 consists of 15 residues. The V gene's germline CDR1 is LNHDA and CDR2 SQIVND (reference sequence). V was clipped by 5 bases and J by 1 base; unmatched bases: 6. The CDR3 nucleotides are TGTGCCAGTAGTGATCCGACAGGGGCGAACACTGAAGCTTTCTTT. It specifies CASSDPTGANTEAFF.

V usage is TRBV28 and J usage is TRBJ2-3, with D possibly matching TRBD2 (6 bases). Looked up from germline, CDR1 is MDHEN and CDR2 is SYDVKM. Deletions cut 6 bases from V and 4 bases from J, with 26 bases between. CDR3 length: 18 amino acids. CDR3 bases: TGTGCCAGCAGCCTCCGGGAGTTACGGGACTTTAGATCAGATACGCAGTATTTT. Its translation is CASSLRELRDFRSDTQYF.

The rearrangement uses TRBV23-1 and TRBJ2-7; 13 bases fit TRBD2. TRBV23-1 is designated an ORF whose function remains uncertain. The CDR3 spans 20 residues. With 2 bases clipped from V and 3 bases from J, the junction kept 16 bases outside the gene matches. CDR3 region: CASSQTREEGLAGESYEQYF. DNA of the CDR3: TGCGCCAGCAGTCAAACGCGTGAAGAAGGACTAGCGGGAGAGAGCTACGAGCAGTACTTC.

Only a few counts were recorded for this clone. The rearrangement uses TRBV6-1 and TRBJ2-7; 13 positions agree with TRBD2. Looked up from germline, CDR1 is MNHNS and CDR2 is SASEGT. V was pared by 11 bases and J by 7 bases, with 11 bases of the junction left unmatched. The length of the CDR3 is 14 residues. CDR3 nucleotides: TGTGCCGCGGGGACTAGCGGGACCTCGGGGGAGCAGTACTTC. Translating gives CAAGTSGTSGEQYF.

The chain combines TRBV11-3 with TRBJ2-1; possibly TRBD1 for D (5 bases). The CDR3 is 14 amino acids. Between the trimmed V and J ends, which lost 5 bases and 2 bases, there was a span of 10 bases. Germline V gene lookup returns CDR1 SGHNT and CDR2 YENEEA. DNA for the CDR3: TGTGCCAGCAGCCCGTGGGGCGCCTACAATGAGCAGTTCTTC. Protein: CASSPWGAYNEQFF.

The V gene is TRBV6-5, the J gene TRBJ1-6; the match to TRBD1 covers 7 bases. The CDR3 is made up of 16 amino acids. V lost 2 bases and J lost 7; bases outside the gene matches: 8. CDR1 is MNHEY, CDR2 SVGAGI, per germline. For the CDR3, the DNA is TGTGCCAGCAGTTACCACCGACAGGGCGGCAATTCACCCCTCCACTTT. Translating gives CASSYHRQGGNSPLHF.

The chain carries TRBV5-4 and TRBJ2-2; the match to TRBD1 covers 9 bases. V trimming: 1 base; J trimming: 1 base; junction bases outside the gene matches: 5. CDR1 is SGHNT, CDR2 YYREEE, per germline (reference sequence). The CDR3 is 17 residues long. The CDR3 DNA sequence: TGTGCCAGCAGCTTGCGGTTGGGACAGGGGAACACCGGGGAGCTGTTTTTT. This sequence encodes CASSLRLGQGNTGELFF.

The V call is TRBV6-1, the J call TRBJ2-5; D is unresolved. The germline V gene encodes CDR1 MNHNS and CDR2 SASEGT. Trimming took 2 bases from V and 4 from J, leaving 11 bases between them. The CDR3 has 14 residues. The CDR3 coding sequence is TGTGCCAGCAGTGAATTGTGGAGCCTAGAGACCCAGTACTTC. It codes for CASSELWSLETQYF.

This clone has a single count. The chain carries TRBV10-1 and TRBJ1-2; 7 bases fit TRBD1. CDR3 length: 14 amino acids. After removal of 10 bases from V and 6 bases from J, the junction contained 14 bases not matched to a gene. Germline V gives CDR1 WNHNN, CDR2 SYGVQD (reference sequence). The CDR3 sequence: CATTRTGYLDGYTF. CDR3 DNA sequence: TGCGCCACCACGAGGACAGGATACCTAGATGGCTACACCTTC.

The rearrangement uses TRBV19 and TRBJ1-3, with TRBD1 identical over 9 bases. This CDR3 comprises 17 residues. V lost 6 bases to trimming and J lost 0 bases; unmatched junction nucleotides: 9. Germline CDR1 is LNHDA and CDR2 is SQIVND (reference sequence). The CDR3 sequence is CASSYGQGTSSGNTIYF. The CDR3 region has the DNA TGTGCCAGTAGCTACGGACAGGGGACCTCCTCTGGAAACACCATATATTTT.

Details on this clone: A junction end diverges from the germline sequence, so it may reflect a read error. Other DNA variants within this sample encode the same CDR3. J is TRBJ1-1 and V is TRBV7-7, with D tentatively TRBD1 (5 bases). The CDR3 has 14 amino acids. Germline V gene lookup returns CDR1 SSHAT and CDR2 FNYEAQ (reference sequence). The CDR3 protein is CASRPVQGNTEAFF. CDR3 nucleotides: TGTGCTAGCAGGCCTGTCCAGGGGAACACTGAAGCTTTCTTT.

The CDR3 spells CASSRIEEQYF. CDR3 bases: TGTGCCAGTAGTAGAATAGAGGAGCAGTACTTC. This sequence joins TRBV19 and TRBJ2-7, with D hard to call. V was trimmed by 4 bases and J by 7 bases, leaving 8 bases between them. This CDR3 comprises 11 residues. CDR1 and CDR2 from the germline V gene are LNHDA and SQIVND (reference sequence).

This clone came up a few times. This chain uses TRBV15 with TRBJ2-1, with 11 bases lining up with TRBD2. The CDR3 consists of 18 residues. V lost 2 bases to trimming and J lost 5 bases; unmatched junction nucleotides: 11. Germline CDR1 is LNHNV and CDR2 is YYDKDF (reference sequence). The CDR3 DNA reads TGTGCCACCAGCAGACGGGGGCGGGGACTAGCGGCCAACAATGAGCAGTTCTTC. It yields the protein CATSRRGRGLAANNEQFF.

The sample holds a few counts of this clone. The genes are TRBV28 and TRBJ1-1; D is ambiguous. The germline V and J ends were trimmed by 4 bases and 2 bases, with 17 bases remaining between them. The CDR3 sequence is 16 residues long. The germline V gene has CDR1 MDHEN and CDR2 SYDVKM. The DNA of the CDR3 is TGTGCCAGCAGTTCCCGCCCCATCCAGGCCAACACTGAAGCTTTCTTT. It translates to CASSSRPIQANTEAFF.

The chain joins TRBV19 to TRBJ2-7; the D gene is possibly TRBD1 (6 bases). This CDR3 has 13 residues. The germline V gene encodes CDR1 LNHDA and CDR2 SQIVND (reference sequence). Trimming cost V 6 bases and J 0 bases, with 9 bases left between them. The CDR3 sequence is CASRKGGSYEQYF. The DNA for the CDR3 is TGTGCCAGTAGAAAAGGGGGCTCCTACGAGCAGTACTTC.

The V call is TRBV4-1, the J call TRBJ2-4, with D unresolved. CDR1 and CDR2 (germline): MGHRA, YSYEKL. This CDR3 has 16 amino acids. V lost 4 bases and J lost 6, with 19 bases in between. The CDR3 sequence is CASSPANTSWRNIQYF. The CDR3 DNA follows: TGCGCCAGCAGCCCAGCCAACACCTCATGGAGAAACATTCAGTACTTC.

In its sample, this clone was seen a few times. The chain has TRBV18 and TRBJ2-7; D uncertain. There are 15 residues in the CDR3. Trimming left V 0 bases short and J 2 bases short, with 11 bases between. Germline values: CDR1 KGHSH, CDR2 LQKENI. In DNA form, the CDR3 reads TGTGCCAGCTCACCACCGGGCCCCCTCACCTACGAGCAGTACTTC. Its translation is CASSPPGPLTYEQYF. The whole variable domain, filled in from reference TRBV18 and TRBJ2-7, reads NAGVMQNPRHLVRRRGQEARLRCSPMKGHSHVYWYRQLPEEGLKFMVYLQKENIIDESGMPKERFSAEFPKEGPSILRIQQVVRGDSAAYFCASSPPGPLTYEQYFGPGTRLTVT.